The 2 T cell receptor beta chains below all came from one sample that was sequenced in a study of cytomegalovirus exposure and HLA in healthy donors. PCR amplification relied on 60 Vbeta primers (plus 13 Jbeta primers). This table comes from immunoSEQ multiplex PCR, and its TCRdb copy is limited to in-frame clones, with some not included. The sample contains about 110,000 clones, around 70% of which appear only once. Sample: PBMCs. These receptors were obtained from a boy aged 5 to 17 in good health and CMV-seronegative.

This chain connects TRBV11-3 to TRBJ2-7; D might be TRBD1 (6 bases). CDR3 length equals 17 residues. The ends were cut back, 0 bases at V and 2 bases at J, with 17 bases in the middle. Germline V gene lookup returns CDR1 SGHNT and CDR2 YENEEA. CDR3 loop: CASSLEAWGQTAYEQYF. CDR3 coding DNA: TGTGCCAGCAGCTTAGAGGCTTGGGGGCAGACCGCCTACGAGCAGTACTTC.

The CDR3 spells CASSSQLAGSKNIQYF. The DNA for the CDR3 is TGTGCCAGCAGTTCCCAATTAGCGGGGTCCAAAAACATTCAGTACTTC. The chain links TRBV28 to TRBJ2-4, with TRBD2 matching 8 bases. Germline CDR1 reads MDHEN; CDR2 reads SYDVKM. V lost 4 bases, J lost 2 bases, and 7 bases stayed unmatched. This CDR3 contains 16 residues.